Each of the 17 T cell receptor beta chains below was sequenced from the same sample in a study of PD-1 blockade in classical Hodgkin lymphoma. The repertoire was sequenced with immunoSEQ multiplex PCR; TCRdb's copy has only in-frame clones and lacks some. Of about 20,000 clones detected, 60% to 75% appear once; the ten largest clones hold around 7.6%. Indicated time point: cycle 4 day 1 (C4D1), after 5 to 7 weeks of nivolumab. Brentuximab vedotin exposure varied, and every patient relapsed after autologous stem cell transplantation. The sample here was peripheral blood mononuclear cells (PBMCs), taken before the fourth cycle of nivolumab. Source of these receptors: a human donor with classical Hodgkin lymphoma.

Details on this clone: This sample includes further DNA sequences coding for the same CDR3. The J gene is TRBJ1-1, the V gene TRBV5-1; D is uncertain. CDR3 length: 15 amino acids. Germline assignment: CDR1 SGHRS and CDR2 YFSETQ. Between the trimmed V and J ends, which lost 0 bases and 1 base, there was a span of 10 bases. CDR3 residues: CASSLGAGTNTEAFF. The CDR3 nucleotides are TGCGCCAGCAGCTTGGGGGCGGGAACGAACACTGAAGCTTTCTTT.

The CDR3 coding sequence is TGTGCCAGCAGTGAATCGGTGGGGGGACTAGCGGGAGGGAACCAAGAGACCCAGTACTTC. It yields the protein CASSESVGGLAGGNQETQYF. The chain carries TRBV6-1 and TRBJ2-5, with 16 positions matching TRBD2. The J segment lost 0 bases and the V segment lost 2 bases, leaving 9 bases of the junction unmatched. The CDR3 sequence is 20 residues long. Germline V gives CDR1 MNHNS, CDR2 SASEGT.

The chain joins TRBV7-3 to TRBJ2-5, with 7 bases aligning to TRBD2. The closer fit of TRBJ2-7 to the DNA end suggests the J call may be wrong. The germline gives CDR1 SGHTA, CDR2 FQGTGA. This CDR3 contains 15 residues. In DNA, the CDR3 is TGTGCCAGCAGCTCGGGCTTTGGGGAGGGCTACGAGCAGTACTTC. Amino acids: CASSSGFGEGYEQYF.

This chain joins TRBV19 and TRBJ2-5, with 7 bases identical to TRBD2. In germline, CDR1 is LNHDA, CDR2 SQIVND (reference sequence). CDR3 length equals 14 residues. The V and J ends lost 5 bases and 5 bases, in that order; junction bases with no gene match: 8. CDR3 region: CASSQRLAGETQYF. CDR3 in DNA: TGTGCCAGTAGTCAGCGACTAGCCGGGGAGACCCAGTACTTC.

This sequence joins TRBV19 and TRBJ2-1; D is unclear. With 3 bases removed from V and 6 bases from J, the gap between germline ends came to 12 bases. This CDR3 contains 14 residues. Germline V gene sequence: CDR1 LNHDA, CDR2 SQIVND (reference sequence). CDR3 coding DNA: TGTGCCAGTAGTATTACCCCCGCCGGCAATGAGCAGTTCTTC. Its protein product is CASSITPAGNEQFF. The whole variable domain, remainder taken from reference TRBV19 and TRBJ2-1, is DGGITQSPKYLFRKEGQNVTLSCEQNLNHDAMYWYRQDPGQGLRLIYYSQIVNDFQKGDIAEGYSVSREKKESFPLTVTSAQKNPTAFYLCASSITPAGNEQFFGPGTRLTVL.

V gene TRBV5-1 combines with J gene TRBJ2-2, with 8 bases that match TRBD1. The CDR3 covers 16 residues. J lost 2 bases, V lost 2 bases, and 5 bases had no gene match. Germline V lookup: CDR1 SGHRS, CDR2 YFSETQ. This CDR3 reads CASSFSGTGNTGELFF. The CDR3 nucleotides read TGCGCCAGCAGCTTCTCCGGGACAGGTAACACCGGGGAGCTGTTTTTT.

This chain's CDR3 is CASRESGANTGELFF. The CDR3 nucleotides read TGTGCCAGCAGAGAGAGCGGGGCGAACACCGGGGAGCTGTTTTTT. The V and J genes are TRBV6-5 and TRBJ2-2, with 7 nucleotides matching TRBD2. With 6 bases clipped from V and 0 bases from J, the junction kept 4 bases outside the gene matches. There are 15 residues in the CDR3. Germline assignment: CDR1 MNHEY and CDR2 SVGAGI.

The V gene is TRBV6-5, the J gene TRBJ1-1; 8 bases line up with TRBD1. The CDR3 sequence is 15 residues long. Trimming removed 7 bases from V and 4 bases from J; junction bases left unmatched: 11. The germline V gene has CDR1 MNHEY and CDR2 SVGAGI. CDR3 residues: CASTNMDRAGTEAFF. The CDR3 DNA follows: TGTGCCAGCACGAACATGGACAGGGCGGGCACTGAAGCTTTCTTT.

A word on this clone: Other nucleotide sequences in the sample specify the same CDR3. This chain joins TRBV5-5 and TRBJ2-1, with 10 nucleotides matching TRBD2. With 0 bases clipped from V and 6 bases from J, the junction kept 3 bases outside the gene matches. This CDR3 is built from 15 residues. CDR1 and CDR2 (germline): SGHKS, YYEKEE (reference sequence). The CDR3 protein is CASSLDLAGVNEQFF. DNA for the CDR3: TGTGCCAGCAGCTTGGATCTAGCGGGAGTCAATGAGCAGTTCTTC.

The chain couples TRBV30 to TRBJ1-1; D gene ambiguous. Trimming left V 0 bases short and J 1 base short, with 3 bases between. Germline loops: CDR1 GTSNPN, CDR2 SVGIG (reference sequence). The CDR3 loop spans 12 amino acids. CDR3 region: CAWSVGNTEAFF. In nucleotides, the CDR3 is TGTGCCTGGAGTGTGGGGAACACTGAAGCTTTCTTT.

The rearrangement joins TRBV4-2 to TRBJ2-3; D might be TRBD1 or TRBD2, each matching 5 bases. Germline-derived CDR1 and CDR2 are LGHNA and YNFKEQ. This CDR3 is built from 18 residues. V dropped 2 bases and J dropped 5 bases, with 23 bases sitting between them. CDR3 residues: CASSQRQGGFQPQDTQYF. The CDR3 nucleotides are TGTGCCAGCAGCCAACGCCAGGGCGGGTTTCAGCCTCAAGATACGCAGTATTTT.

The V call is TRBV9, the J call TRBJ2-1, with a tentative D call TRBD2 (5 bases). Trimming took off 0 bases at V and 6 bases at J, with 7 bases between the two ends. From germline, CDR1 is SGDLS and CDR2 YYNGEE. This CDR3 contains 13 residues. The CDR3 protein is CASSVGGFNEQFF. DNA of the CDR3: TGTGCCAGCAGCGTAGGCGGGTTCAATGAGCAGTTCTTC.

This clone was counted a single time. V usage is TRBV27 and J usage is TRBJ2-2; D could derive from TRBD1 or TRBD2 (7 bases each). CDR3 size: 17 residues. CDR1 is MNHEY and CDR2 is SMNVEV in the germline V gene (reference sequence). The V gene lost 2 bases and the J gene lost 2 bases, with 15 bases spanning the gap. Written as DNA, the CDR3 is TGTGCCAGCAGTTTAGTTTCAGGGGGGGGAAACACCGGGGAGCTGTTTTTT. It translates to CASSLVSGGGNTGELFF.

The sample holds a few counts of this clone. The chain combines TRBV2 with TRBJ2-7; D remains ambiguous. CDR1 SNHLY and CDR2 FYNNEI come from the germline V gene. CDR3 size: 14 residues. Trimming cost V 3 bases and J 5 bases, with 14 bases left between them. The CDR3 loop is CASSDSLNVHEQYF. CDR3 in DNA: TGTGCCAGCAGTGATTCACTTAACGTCCACGAGCAGTACTTC.

Worth noting for this clone: The junction shows a germline mismatch at one end, possibly a read error. The rearrangement uses TRBV5-4 and TRBJ2-1, with D maybe TRBD2 (5 bases). Germline CDR1 and CDR2: SGHNT and YYREEE (reference sequence). This CDR3 has 11 residues. CDR3 amino acids: CASRLEREQFF. CDR3 DNA sequence: TGTGCCAGCAGATTGGAGCGGGAGCAGTTCTTC.

This clone was observed a handful of times. The chain uses TRBV11-1 and TRBJ1-1; D gene ambiguous. This CDR3 has 13 residues. Germline lookup yields CDR1 SGHAT and CDR2 FQDESV (reference sequence). Trimming shortened V by 2 bases and J by 1 base, and 5 bases separated the two germline ends. The CDR3: CASSLSRNTEAFF. The CDR3 coding sequence is TGTGCCAGCAGCTTAAGTCGGAACACTGAAGCTTTCTTT.

The chain is built from TRBV7-9 and TRBJ2-1; D gene uncertain. Germline loops: CDR1 SEHNR, CDR2 FQNEAQ (reference sequence). The CDR3 is 13 residues long. Trimming took off 1 base at V and 3 bases at J, with 4 bases between the two ends. The CDR3 DNA reads as TGTGCCAGCAGCTTAGGGCTCTACAATGAGCAGTTCTTC. Its translation: CASSLGLYNEQFF.